Below are 14 T cell receptor beta chains sequenced from a single sample in a study of T cell repertoires in cytomegalovirus infection. These TCRs are of unknown antigen specificity. TCRdb recomputed calls from the reads with MiXCR, one row per CDR3 protein. The table has under 500,000 distinct CDR3 sequences, approximately 40% seen once. Here the sequenced sample was cultured PBMCs, taken from culture after CMV antigen stimulation. The receptor source for this set is a human donor in good health (CMV status not recorded). Some clones in this sample may be carry-over from other donors' samples.

This rearrangement joins TRBV6-2 or TRBV6-3 to TRBJ2-1; 9 bases fit TRBD2. Trimming at V came to 4 bases and at J to 8 bases, leaving 12 bases not matched to a gene. CDR1 is MNHEY and CDR2 is SVGEGT in the germline V gene. The CDR3 is 16 amino acids. The CDR3 is CASSFVAGGPLHEQFF. CDR3 DNA sequence: TGTGCCAGCAGTTTTGTCGCGGGAGGGCCCCTTCATGAGCAGTTCTTC.

The rearrangement joins TRBV7-8 to TRBJ2-7; D gene unclear. Trimming pared 2 bases from V and 0 bases from J, leaving 8 bases between. Germline values: CDR1 SGHVS, CDR2 FQNEAQ. This CDR3 spans 14 amino acids. The CDR3 DNA follows: TGTGCCAGCAGCTTAACGAAAAGCTCCTACGAGCAGTACTTC. Translation: CASSLTKSSYEQYF.

This clonotype was seen a few times. The rearrangement uses TRBV7-6 and TRBJ2-1; perhaps TRBD2 as D (6 bases). The CDR3 is made up of 18 amino acids. Germline V gene lookup returns CDR1 SGHVS and CDR2 FNYEAQ. V was shortened by 7 bases and J by 1 base, with 23 bases between the two germline ends. The CDR3 nucleotides are TGTGCCAGCAAAGCGAATGTAAGGGCGGGGAGATCCTACAATGAGCAGTTCTTC. This codes for CASKANVRAGRSYNEQFF.

Only a few counts were recorded for this clonotype. In DNA form, the CDR3 reads TGTGCCAGCAGCCCGATACAGGGGGCGAACACTGAAGCTTTCTTT. This translates into CASSPIQGANTEAFF. The genes are TRBV7-2 and TRBJ1-1; TRBD1 matches at 9 bases. CDR3 length: 15 residues. CDR1 is SGHTA and CDR2 is FQGNSA in the germline V gene. The V gene end was trimmed by 5 bases and the J gene end by 1 base; junction bases not matched to a gene: 5.

There are a few counts of this clonotype. This rearrangement joins TRBV7-2 to TRBJ2-7; tentative D call: TRBD2 (5 bases). Trimming took off 5 bases at V and 7 bases at J, with 18 bases between the two ends. This CDR3 has 14 amino acids. In germline, CDR1 is SGHTA, CDR2 FQGNSA. CDR3 protein: CASSPRFLGEEQYF. Written as DNA, the CDR3 is TGTGCCAGCAGCCCCCGGTTCCTGGGAGAGGAGCAGTACTTC.

The chain employs TRBV6-6 and TRBJ2-7; 8 nucleotides agree with TRBD1. V lost 11 bases to trimming and J lost 2 bases; unmatched junction nucleotides: 5. Germline V gene sequence: CDR1 MNHNY, CDR2 SVGAGI (reference sequence). The CDR3 runs 12 residues. The CDR3, as DNA: TGTGCCGGTGGACAGGGTACCTACGAGCAGTACTTC. It codes for CAGGQGTYEQYF.

This clonotype was seen a few times. This chain connects TRBV7-9 to TRBJ2-7; D tentatively reads TRBD1 or TRBD2 (5 bases each). Trimming removed 5 bases from V and 1 base from J, with 15 bases in between. The CDR3 loop spans 15 amino acids. Germline CDR1 is SEHNR and CDR2 is FQNEAQ (reference sequence). CDR3 sequence: CASSGRSGRSYEQYF. The CDR3 DNA follows: TGTGCCAGCAGCGGCCGTTCGGGGCGGTCCTACGAGCAGTACTTC.

The chain employs TRBV7-2 and TRBJ2-3; D not certain. Germline assignment: CDR1 SGHTA and CDR2 FQGNSA. The CDR3 extends over 13 amino acids. V lost 1 base and J lost 5, with 7 bases in between. In DNA, the CDR3 is TGTGCCAGCAGCTTAGAGAACGGAGATACGCAGTATTTT. Amino acid sequence: CASSLENGDTQYF.

V and J are TRBV4-1 and TRBJ1-6, with TRBD1 identical over 7 bases. Germline loops: CDR1 MGHRA, CDR2 YSYEKL. This CDR3 contains 17 residues. Trimming took 3 bases from V and 9 from J; bases not matched to a gene: 14. In DNA form, the CDR3 reads TGCGCCAGCAGCCAGCTCCCCCCCGGGACAGCTGCTTCACCCCTCCACTTT. Its protein is CASSQLPPGTAASPLHF.

V is TRBV4-3 and J is TRBJ1-1; TRBD1 matches at 8 bases. Losses at the gene ends were 2 bases for V and 3 bases for J; bases not matched to a gene: 2. Looked up from germline, CDR1 is LGHNA and CDR2 is YSLEER. This CDR3 is 14 amino acids long. This CDR3 is CASSQQGADTEAFF. The CDR3 nucleotides are TGCGCCAGCAGCCAACAGGGGGCAGACACTGAAGCTTTCTTT.

The chain is built from TRBV28 and TRBJ2-3, with D hard to call. Trimming pared 6 bases from V and 2 bases from J, leaving 18 bases between. Germline CDR1 is MDHEN and CDR2 is SYDVKM. This CDR3 contains 16 residues. CDR3 residues: CASRPNPTPLTDTQYF. The CDR3 nucleotides read TGTGCCAGCAGACCAAACCCAACCCCCCTCACAGATACGCAGTATTTT.

V and J are TRBV7-2 and TRBJ1-2; D ambiguous. The germline gives CDR1 SGHTA, CDR2 FQGNSA. V shed 7 bases and J shed 5 bases, with 23 bases lying between them. The CDR3 is 16 amino acids. This CDR3 is CASIIAVVGKSYGYTF. Here the CDR3 DNA reads TGTGCCAGCATTATTGCTGTCGTGGGGAAGTCATATGGCTACACCTTC.

This chain links TRBV7-2 with TRBJ2-5; D call uncertain. CDR1 and CDR2 from the germline V gene are SGHTA and FQGNSA. V was trimmed by 5 bases and J by 9 bases, leaving 10 bases between them. CDR3 length: 11 residues. The CDR3: CASSLVGPQYF. The CDR3 DNA reads as TGTGCCAGCAGCCTAGTAGGGCCCCAGTACTTC. Full variable domain (outside the CDR3, taken from reference TRBV7-2 and TRBJ2-5): GAGVSQSPSNKVTEKGKDVELRCDPISGHTALYWYRQSLGQGLEFLIYFQGNSAPDKSGLPSDRFSAERTGGSVSTLTIQRTQQEDSAVYLCASSLVGPQYFGPGTRLLVL.

The chain joins TRBV27 to TRBJ1-6; D unclear. The germline V gene has CDR1 MNHEY and CDR2 SMNVEV (reference sequence). The V end lost 5 bases, the J end lost 2 bases, and 19 bases lay between the germline ends. The CDR3 length is 18 residues. CDR3 region: CASSHGPLRVPYNSPLHF. The DNA for the CDR3 is TGTGCCAGCAGTCACGGACCCCTCCGGGTTCCCTATAATTCACCCCTCCACTTT.